These 2 T cell receptor beta chains were all obtained from the same sample, sequenced in a study of technical replicates of blood from a handful of donors. The assay was immunoSEQ multiplex PCR, and TCRdb's table has in-frame clones only and misses some. The sample yields fewer than 100,000 clones, approximately 97% seen once. Sequencing was carried out using T cells isolated from PBMCs. The receptors stem from a human donor in good health.

This clone was counted a single time. V is TRBV5-4 and J is TRBJ2-2; D gene uncertain. This CDR3 spans 11 amino acids. Germline CDR1 and CDR2: SGHNT and YYREEE (reference sequence). The V and J ends lost 2 bases and 7 bases respectively, with 3 bases between them. The CDR3 reads CASSFYGELFF. The CDR3 nucleotides are TGTGCCAGCAGCTTTTACGGGGAGCTGTTTTTT.

This chain uses TRBV30 with TRBJ1-2; 9 nucleotides line up with TRBD1. Losses at the gene ends were 2 bases for V and 8 bases for J; bases not matched to a gene: 9. The germline V gene encodes CDR1 GTSNPN and CDR2 SVGIG (reference sequence). This CDR3 is 14 amino acids long. Written as DNA, the CDR3 is TGTGCCTGGAGTAATCCAGGGACAGGGAGGGGCTACACCTTC. It codes for CAWSNPGTGRGYTF.